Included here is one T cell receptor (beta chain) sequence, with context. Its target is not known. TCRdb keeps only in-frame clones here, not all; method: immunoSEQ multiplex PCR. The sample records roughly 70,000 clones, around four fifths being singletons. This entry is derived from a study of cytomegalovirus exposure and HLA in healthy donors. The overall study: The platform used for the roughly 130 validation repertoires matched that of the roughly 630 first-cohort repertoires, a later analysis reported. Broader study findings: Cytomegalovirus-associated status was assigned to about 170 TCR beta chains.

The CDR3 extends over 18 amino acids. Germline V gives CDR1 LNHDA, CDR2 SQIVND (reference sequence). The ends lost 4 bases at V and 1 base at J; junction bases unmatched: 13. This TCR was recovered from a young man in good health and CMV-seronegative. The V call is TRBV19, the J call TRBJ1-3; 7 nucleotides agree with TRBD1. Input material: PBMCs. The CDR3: CASSTGTVRSWSGNTIYF. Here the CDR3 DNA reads TGTGCCAGTAGTACTGGGACAGTCCGTTCCTGGTCTGGAAACACCATATATTTT.